This record covers a single T cell receptor beta chain. Its antigen is unknown. This CDR3 has 15 residues. CDR1 and CDR2 from the germline V gene are LNHDA and SQIVND (reference sequence). The ends were cut back, 3 bases at V and 5 bases at J, with 14 bases in the middle. The data belong to a study of T cell responses to AZD1222 COVID-19 vaccine. Study outcomes and limitations: Sampling captured repertoires only after the peak T cell response.

Libraries were prepared by immunoSEQ multiplex PCR; TCRdb keeps only in-frame clonotypes and omits some of them. The sample has 130,000 to 150,000 clones, around 90% seen once. This sequence joins TRBV19 and TRBJ1-5; tentatively, D is TRBD1 (6 bases). The specimen was peripheral blood, collected 28 days after the second dose of the MenACWY control vaccine. The clonotype comes from an adult who received the MenACWY meningococcal vaccine as a control. Here the CDR3 DNA reads TGTGCCAGTAGTATGGCGTGGGACAACTATCAGCCCCAGCATTTT. It specifies CASSMAWDNYQPQHF.